This T cell receptor beta chain was sequenced for a study of cytomegalovirus exposure and HLA in healthy donors. Findings and limits, study-wide: Most of the CMV-associated TCR beta chains (in a later analysis) appeared to be HLA-restricted. Cytomegalovirus status, reportedly, was diagnosed with high specificity and sensitivity by the classifier. Most observed TCR sequences were rare, whereas some public TCRs were detected in many donors.

The PCR contained 60 Vbeta and 13 Jbeta primers. TCRdb's copy holds only in-frame clones and misses some; the assay was immunoSEQ multiplex PCR. Among over 95,000 clones listed, more than 75% were seen once. In the case of this clone: Its antigen is still unknown.

Germline V gene sequence: CDR1 MDHEN, CDR2 SYDVKM. CDR3 length equals 15 residues. J lost 8 bases, V lost 5 bases, and 13 bases had no gene match. The clonotype was recovered from a woman between 35 and 50 years old in good health and CMV-seropositive. V usage is TRBV28 and J usage is TRBJ1-2, with 8 positions matching TRBD1. Sequences were obtained from PBMCs. The CDR3 DNA reads as TGTGCCAGCAGTCCCGGGACAGGTGAACTATGGGGCTACACCTTC. Protein sequence: CASSPGTGELWGYTF.